The 6 T cell receptor beta chains presented below share a single source sample, sequenced in a study of cytomegalovirus exposure and HLA in healthy donors. The method was immunoSEQ multiplex PCR; TCRdb's version includes in-frame clones alone and lacks a portion of them. Of 130,000 to 150,000 clones listed, 85% to 90% are singletons. Sequenced input: PBMCs. The origin of the receptors is a woman aged 25 to 45 in good health and CMV-seropositive.

The rearrangement uses TRBV6-1 and TRBJ2-1, with a tentative D call TRBD2 (6 bases). The CDR3 length is 13 residues. V lost 8 bases, J lost 9 bases, and 17 bases lay in between. The germline V gene encodes CDR1 MNHNS and CDR2 SASEGT. The CDR3 bases are TGTGCCAGCTCCGGGCGGGATACTGGTGAGCAGTTCTTC. This codes for CASSGRDTGEQFF.

This sequence joins TRBV6-4 and TRBJ2-2; D is perhaps TRBD2 (5 bases). Germline-derived CDR1 and CDR2 are MRHNA and SNTAGT. With 6 bases removed from V and 4 bases from J, the gap between germline ends came to 15 bases. The CDR3 has 15 residues. The CDR3 nucleotides read TGTGCCAGCAGCAACGCCCCCGAGGGCACCGGGGAGCTGTTTTTT. Translated: CASSNAPEGTGELFF.

This rearrangement joins TRBV29-1 to TRBJ2-3; the match to TRBD1 covers 7 bases. CDR3 length: 15 amino acids. After removal of 4 bases from V and 2 bases from J, the junction contained 9 bases not matched to a gene. The germline V gene encodes CDR1 SQVTM and CDR2 ANQGSEA. CDR3 nucleotides: TGCAGCGTTGGGAAAGGGGGCTCCTTCACAGATACGCAGTATTTT. Translation: CSVGKGGSFTDTQYF.

The rearrangement links TRBV5-1 to TRBJ2-5; TRBD2 might be the D (6 bases). CDR3 size: 16 residues. Trimming removed 2 bases from V and 5 bases from J, with 19 bases in between. The germline V gene encodes CDR1 SGHRS and CDR2 YFSETQ. CDR3 coding DNA: TGCGCCAGCAGCTTAGGAAATACTAATGGAGGGGAGACCCAGTACTTC. Translation: CASSLGNTNGGETQYF. The entire variable domain, with the rest obtained from reference TRBV5-1 and TRBJ2-5, is as follows: KAGVTQTPRYLIKTRGQQVTLSCSPISGHRSVSWYQQTPGQGLQFLFEYFSETQRNKGNFPGRFSGRQFSNSRSEMNVSTLELGDSALYLCASSLGNTNGGETQYFGPGTRLLVL.

The V call is TRBV7-8, the J call TRBJ1-5; no firm D call. CDR1 and CDR2 from the germline V gene are SGHVS and FQNEAQ. V was clipped by 4 bases and J by 2 bases, with 12 bases between them. The CDR3 has 15 amino acids. This chain's CDR3 is CASSSERIRNQPQHF. The CDR3 DNA reads TGTGCCAGCAGCTCTGAGCGAATCCGCAATCAGCCCCAGCATTTT.

The gene calls are TRBV19 and TRBJ2-1; the D gene is possibly TRBD2 (6 bases). V dropped 6 bases and J dropped 0 bases, with 12 bases sitting between them. CDR3 length equals 15 residues. In germline, CDR1 is LNHDA, CDR2 SQIVND (reference sequence). The CDR3 bases are TGTGCCAGTAGGCCTAGGGGAGGCTCCTACAATGAGCAGTTCTTC. Translating it yields CASRPRGGSYNEQFF.